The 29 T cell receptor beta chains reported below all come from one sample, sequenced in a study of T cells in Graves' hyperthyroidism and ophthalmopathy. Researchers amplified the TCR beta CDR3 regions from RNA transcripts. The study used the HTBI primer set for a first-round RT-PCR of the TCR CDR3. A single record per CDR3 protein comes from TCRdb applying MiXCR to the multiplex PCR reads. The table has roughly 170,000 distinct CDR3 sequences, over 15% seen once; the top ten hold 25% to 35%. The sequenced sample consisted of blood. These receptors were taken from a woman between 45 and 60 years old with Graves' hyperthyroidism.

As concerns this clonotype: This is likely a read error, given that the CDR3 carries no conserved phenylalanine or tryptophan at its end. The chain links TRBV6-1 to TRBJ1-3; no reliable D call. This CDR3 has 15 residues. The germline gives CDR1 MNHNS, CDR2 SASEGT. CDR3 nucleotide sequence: TGTGCCAGCAGTGAAAGGGTGAGCTCTGAAAACACCATATATTGT. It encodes CASSERVSSENTIYC.

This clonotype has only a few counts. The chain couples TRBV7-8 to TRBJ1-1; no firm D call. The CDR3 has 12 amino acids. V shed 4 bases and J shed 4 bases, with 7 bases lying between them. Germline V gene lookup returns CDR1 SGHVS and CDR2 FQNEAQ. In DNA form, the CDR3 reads TGTGCCAGCAGCTCCAGGTCCACTGAAGCTTTCTTT. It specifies CASSSRSTEAFF.

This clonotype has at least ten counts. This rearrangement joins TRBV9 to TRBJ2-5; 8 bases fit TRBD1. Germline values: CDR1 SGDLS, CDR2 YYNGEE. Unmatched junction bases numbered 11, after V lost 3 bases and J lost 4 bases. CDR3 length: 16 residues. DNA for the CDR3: TGTGCCAGCAGCGCGGCAGACAGGGGATTTGGAGAGACCCAGTACTTC. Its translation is CASSAADRGFGETQYF.

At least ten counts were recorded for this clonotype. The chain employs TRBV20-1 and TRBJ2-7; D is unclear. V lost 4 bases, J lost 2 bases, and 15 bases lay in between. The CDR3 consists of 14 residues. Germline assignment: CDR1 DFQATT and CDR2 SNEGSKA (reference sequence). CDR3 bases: TGCAGTGCTACCGACTCCCGCAGGCCCTACGAGCAGTACTTC. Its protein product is CSATDSRRPYEQYF.

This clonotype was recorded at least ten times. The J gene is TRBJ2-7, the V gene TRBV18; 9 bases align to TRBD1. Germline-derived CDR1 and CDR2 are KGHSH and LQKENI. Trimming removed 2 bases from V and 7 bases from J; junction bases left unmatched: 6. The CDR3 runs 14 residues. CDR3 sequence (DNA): TGTGCCAGCTCACCAACTACAGGGGGCCGGGAGCAGTACTTC. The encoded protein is CASSPTTGGREQYF.

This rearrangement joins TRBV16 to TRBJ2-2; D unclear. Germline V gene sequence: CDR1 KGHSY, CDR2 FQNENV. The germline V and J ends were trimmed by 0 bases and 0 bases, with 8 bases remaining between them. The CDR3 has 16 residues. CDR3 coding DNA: TGTGCCAGCAGCCAATCAGGGTTCGCGAACACCGGGGAGCTGTTTTTT. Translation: CASSQSGFANTGELFF.

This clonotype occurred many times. The CDR3 DNA is TGTGCCAGCAGTGGAATCGTTCAGGGGCGCGAGCAGTACTTC. It is translated as CASSGIVQGREQYF. The chain couples TRBV2 to TRBJ2-7, with D perhaps matching TRBD1 (6 bases). V was pared by 4 bases and J by 6 bases, with 16 bases between. The CDR3 has 14 amino acids. Germline values: CDR1 SNHLY, CDR2 FYNNEI.

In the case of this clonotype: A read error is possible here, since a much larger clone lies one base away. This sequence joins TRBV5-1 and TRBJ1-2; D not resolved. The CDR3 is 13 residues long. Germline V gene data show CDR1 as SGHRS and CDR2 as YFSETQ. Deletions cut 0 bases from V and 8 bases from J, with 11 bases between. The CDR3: CASSLAPSVGYTF. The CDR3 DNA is TGCGCCAGCAGCTTGGCTCCAAGCGTGGGCTACACCTTC.

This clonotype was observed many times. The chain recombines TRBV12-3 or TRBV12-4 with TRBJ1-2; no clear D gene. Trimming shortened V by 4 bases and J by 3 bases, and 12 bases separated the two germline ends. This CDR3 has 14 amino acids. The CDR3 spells CASSSLAGHYGYTF. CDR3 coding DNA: TGTGCCAGCAGTTCGCTGGCAGGACACTATGGCTACACCTTC.

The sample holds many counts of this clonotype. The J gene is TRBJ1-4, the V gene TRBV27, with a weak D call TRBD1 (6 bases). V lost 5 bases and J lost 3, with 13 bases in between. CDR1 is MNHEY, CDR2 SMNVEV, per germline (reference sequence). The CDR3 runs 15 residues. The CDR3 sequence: CASSPRGGPNEKLFF. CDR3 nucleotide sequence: TGTGCCAGCAGTCCTCGGGGGGGCCCTAATGAAAAACTGTTTTTT.

CDR3 coding DNA: TGTGCCAGCAGTGAATGGGGCGGAAAGCCCCAGCATTTT. Amino acid sequence: CASSEWGGKPQHF. The gene calls are TRBV27 and TRBJ1-5; weak D call: TRBD1 (5 bases). The germline V gene encodes CDR1 MNHEY and CDR2 SMNVEV (reference sequence). The germline V and J ends were trimmed by 5 bases and 8 bases, with 13 bases remaining between them. The CDR3 is 13 residues long.

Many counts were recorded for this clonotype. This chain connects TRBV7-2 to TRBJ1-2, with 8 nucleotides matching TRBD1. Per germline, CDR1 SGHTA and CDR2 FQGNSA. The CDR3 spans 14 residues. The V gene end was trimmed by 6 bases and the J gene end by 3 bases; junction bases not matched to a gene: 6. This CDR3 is CASSSDRGDYGYTF. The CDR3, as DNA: TGTGCCAGCAGTTCCGACAGGGGTGACTATGGCTACACCTTC.

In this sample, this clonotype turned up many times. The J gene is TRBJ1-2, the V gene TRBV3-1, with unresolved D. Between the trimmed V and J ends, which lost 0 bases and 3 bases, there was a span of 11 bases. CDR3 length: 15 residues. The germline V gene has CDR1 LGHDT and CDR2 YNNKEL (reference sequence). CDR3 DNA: TGTGCCAGCAGCCAAGAGGGGTCCGCCGACTATGGCTACACCTTC. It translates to CASSQEGSADYGYTF.

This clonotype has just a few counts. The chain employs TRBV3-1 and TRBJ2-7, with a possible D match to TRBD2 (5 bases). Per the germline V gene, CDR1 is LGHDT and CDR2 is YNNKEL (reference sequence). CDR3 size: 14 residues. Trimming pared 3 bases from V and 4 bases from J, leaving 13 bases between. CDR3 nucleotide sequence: TGTGCCAGCAGCCATGCGACGGACTTATACGAGCAGTACTTC. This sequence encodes CASSHATDLYEQYF.

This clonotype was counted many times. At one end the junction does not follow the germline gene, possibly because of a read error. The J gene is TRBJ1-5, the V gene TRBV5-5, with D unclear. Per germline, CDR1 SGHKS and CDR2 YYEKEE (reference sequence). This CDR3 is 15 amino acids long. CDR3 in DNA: TGTGCCAGCAGCTTGGGTGGGGTGCGCAACCAGCCCCAGCATTTT. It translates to CASSLGGVRNQPQHF.

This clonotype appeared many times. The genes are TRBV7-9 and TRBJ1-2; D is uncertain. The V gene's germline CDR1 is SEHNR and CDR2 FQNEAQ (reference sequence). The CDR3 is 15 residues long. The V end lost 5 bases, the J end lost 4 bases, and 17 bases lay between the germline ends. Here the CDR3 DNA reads TGTGCCAGCAGCCCGAACAGTGATACTCTCTATGGCTACACCTTC. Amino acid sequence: CASSPNSDTLYGYTF.

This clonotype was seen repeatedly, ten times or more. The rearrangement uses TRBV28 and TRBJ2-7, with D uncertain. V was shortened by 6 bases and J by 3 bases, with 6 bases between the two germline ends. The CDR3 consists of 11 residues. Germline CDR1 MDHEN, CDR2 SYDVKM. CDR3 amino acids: CASRASYEQYF. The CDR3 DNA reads TGTGCCAGCAGGGCGAGCTACGAGCAGTACTTC.

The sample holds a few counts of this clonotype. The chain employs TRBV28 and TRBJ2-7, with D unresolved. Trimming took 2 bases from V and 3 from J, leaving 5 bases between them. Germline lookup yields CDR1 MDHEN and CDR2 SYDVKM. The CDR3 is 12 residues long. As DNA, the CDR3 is TGTGCCAGCAGTTTAGGATACTACGAGCAGTACTTC. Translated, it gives CASSLGYYEQYF.

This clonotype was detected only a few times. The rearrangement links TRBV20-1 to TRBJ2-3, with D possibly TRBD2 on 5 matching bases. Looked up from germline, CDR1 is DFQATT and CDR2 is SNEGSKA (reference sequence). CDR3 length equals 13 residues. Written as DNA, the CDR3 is TGCAGCTCCTCCCGGGGAAGCACAGATACGCAGTATTTT. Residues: CSSSRGSTDTQYF.

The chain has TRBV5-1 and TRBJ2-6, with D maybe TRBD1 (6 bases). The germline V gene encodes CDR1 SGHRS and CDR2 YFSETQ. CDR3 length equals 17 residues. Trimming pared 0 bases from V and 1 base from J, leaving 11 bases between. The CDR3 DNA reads TGCGCCAGCAGCTTGGGAGGACAGAGATCTGGGGCCAACGTCCTGACTTTC. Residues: CASSLGGQRSGANVLTF.

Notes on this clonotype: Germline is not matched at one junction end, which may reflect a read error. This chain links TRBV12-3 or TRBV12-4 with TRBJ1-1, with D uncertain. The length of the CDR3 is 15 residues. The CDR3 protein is CASSSLPLTFTEAFF. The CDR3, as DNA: TGCGCCAGCAGCTCCCTACCCCTGACTTTCACTGAAGCTTTCTTT.

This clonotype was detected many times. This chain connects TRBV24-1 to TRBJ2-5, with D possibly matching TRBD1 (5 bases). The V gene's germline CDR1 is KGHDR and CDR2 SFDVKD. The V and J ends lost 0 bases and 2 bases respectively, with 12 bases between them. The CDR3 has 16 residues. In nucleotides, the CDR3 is TGTGCCACCAGTGATTTGCACGTGGCAGGGCAAGAGACCCAGTACTTC. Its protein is CATSDLHVAGQETQYF.

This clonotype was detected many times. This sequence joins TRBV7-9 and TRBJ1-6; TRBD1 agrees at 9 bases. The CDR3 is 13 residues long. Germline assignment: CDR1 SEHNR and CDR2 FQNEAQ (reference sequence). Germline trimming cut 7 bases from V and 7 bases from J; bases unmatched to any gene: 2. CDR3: CASKTGGNSPLHF. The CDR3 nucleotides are TGTGCCAGCAAAACAGGGGGCAATTCACCCCTCCACTTT. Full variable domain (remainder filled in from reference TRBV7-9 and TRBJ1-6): DTGVSQNPRHKITKRGQNVTFRCDPISEHNRLYWYRQTLGQGPEFLTYFQNEAQLEKSRLLSDRFSAERPKGSFSTLEIQRTEQGDSAMYLCASKTGGNSPLHFGNGTRLTVT.

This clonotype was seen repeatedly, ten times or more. CDR3 nucleotides: TGTGCCAGCAGCCAGAAAGGAACCTCTGGAAACACCATATATTTT. Protein sequence: CASSQKGTSGNTIYF. V usage is TRBV3-1 and J usage is TRBJ1-3; unclear D gene. This CDR3 contains 15 residues. Germline values: CDR1 LGHDT, CDR2 YNNKEL (reference sequence). The ends were cut back, 3 bases at V and 0 bases at J, with 9 bases in the middle. Supplemented by reference TRBV3-1 and TRBJ1-3, the full variable domain reads DTAVSQTPKYLVTQMGNDKSIKCEQNLGHDTMYWYKQDSKKFLKIMFSYNNKELIINETVPNRFSPKSPDKAHLNLHINSLELGDSAVYFCASSQKGTSGNTIYFGEGSWLTVV.

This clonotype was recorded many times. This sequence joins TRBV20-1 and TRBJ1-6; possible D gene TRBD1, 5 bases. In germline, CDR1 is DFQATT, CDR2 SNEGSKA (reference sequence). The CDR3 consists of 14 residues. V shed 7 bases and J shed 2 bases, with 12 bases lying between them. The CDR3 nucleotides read TGCAGTGTCAGCGGGGGGACCTATAATTCACCCCTCCACTTT. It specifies CSVSGGTYNSPLHF.

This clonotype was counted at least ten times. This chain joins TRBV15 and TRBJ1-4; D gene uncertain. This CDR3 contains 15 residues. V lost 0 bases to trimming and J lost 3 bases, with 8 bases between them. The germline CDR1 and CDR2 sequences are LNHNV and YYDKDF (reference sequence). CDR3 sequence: CATSRDYSSNEKLFF. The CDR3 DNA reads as TGTGCCACCAGCAGAGACTACAGTTCTAATGAAAAACTGTTTTTT.

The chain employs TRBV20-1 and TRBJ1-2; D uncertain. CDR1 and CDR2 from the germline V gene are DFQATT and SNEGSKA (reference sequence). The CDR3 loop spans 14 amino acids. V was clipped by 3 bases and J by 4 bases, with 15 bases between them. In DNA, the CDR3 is TGCAGTGCTAGTACCGCCGCGGGGAGCTATGGCTACACCTTC. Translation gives CSASTAAGSYGYTF.

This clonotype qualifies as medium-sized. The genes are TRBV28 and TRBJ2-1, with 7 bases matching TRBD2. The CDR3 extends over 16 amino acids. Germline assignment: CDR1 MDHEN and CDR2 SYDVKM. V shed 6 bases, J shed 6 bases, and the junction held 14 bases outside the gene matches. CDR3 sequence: CASSRPGTKRGNEQFF. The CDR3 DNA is TGTGCCAGCAGCCGACCCGGGACTAAACGGGGCAATGAGCAGTTCTTC.

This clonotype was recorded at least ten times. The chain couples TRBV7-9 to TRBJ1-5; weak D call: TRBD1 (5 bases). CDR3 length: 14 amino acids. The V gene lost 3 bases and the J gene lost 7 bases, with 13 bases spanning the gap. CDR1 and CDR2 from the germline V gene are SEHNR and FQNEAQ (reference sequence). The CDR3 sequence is CASSFAGSGQPQHF. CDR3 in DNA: TGTGCCAGCAGCTTTGCAGGGTCCGGACAGCCCCAGCATTTT.